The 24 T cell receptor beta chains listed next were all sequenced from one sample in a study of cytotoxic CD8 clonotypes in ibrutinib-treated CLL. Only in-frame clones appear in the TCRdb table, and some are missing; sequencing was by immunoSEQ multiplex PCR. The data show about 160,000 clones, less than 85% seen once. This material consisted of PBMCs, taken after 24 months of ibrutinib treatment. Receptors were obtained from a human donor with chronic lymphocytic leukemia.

This CDR3 is CASSLSGGGQPQHF. The CDR3 DNA is TGTGCCAGCAGCTTAAGTGGGGGAGGGCAGCCCCAGCATTTT. The chain uses TRBV7-3 and TRBJ1-5; D is possibly TRBD1 (5 bases). This CDR3 region has 14 residues. Germline V CDR1 and CDR2: SGHTA, FQGTGA. V lost 1 base and J lost 7, with 11 bases in between.

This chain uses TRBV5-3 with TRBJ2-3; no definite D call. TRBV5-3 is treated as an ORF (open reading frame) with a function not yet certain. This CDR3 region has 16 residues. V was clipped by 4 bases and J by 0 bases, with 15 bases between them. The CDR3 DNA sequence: TGTGCCAGAAGCGGCTGCGAAGGCGGTAGCACAGATACGCAGTATTTT. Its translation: CARSGCEGGSTDTQYF.

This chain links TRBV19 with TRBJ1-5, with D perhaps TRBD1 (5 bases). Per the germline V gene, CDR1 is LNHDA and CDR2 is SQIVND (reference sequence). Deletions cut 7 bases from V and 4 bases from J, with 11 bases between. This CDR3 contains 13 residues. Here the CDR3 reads CASNDRSNQPQHF. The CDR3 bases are TGTGCCAGTAATGACAGATCGAATCAGCCCCAGCATTTT.

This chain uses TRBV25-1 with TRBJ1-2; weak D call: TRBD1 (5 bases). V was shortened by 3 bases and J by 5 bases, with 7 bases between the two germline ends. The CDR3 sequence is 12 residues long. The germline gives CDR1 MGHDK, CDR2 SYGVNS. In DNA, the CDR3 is TGTGCCAGCAGTGATGGGGGATATGGCTACACCTTC. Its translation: CASSDGGYGYTF.

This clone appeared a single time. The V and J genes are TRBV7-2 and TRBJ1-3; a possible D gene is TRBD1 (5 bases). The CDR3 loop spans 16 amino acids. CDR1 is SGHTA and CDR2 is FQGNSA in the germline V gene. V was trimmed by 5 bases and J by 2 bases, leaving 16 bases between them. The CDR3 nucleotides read TGTGCCAGCAGCCCTTGGGGTGGGGGAACTGGAAACACCATATATTTT. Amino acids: CASSPWGGGTGNTIYF.

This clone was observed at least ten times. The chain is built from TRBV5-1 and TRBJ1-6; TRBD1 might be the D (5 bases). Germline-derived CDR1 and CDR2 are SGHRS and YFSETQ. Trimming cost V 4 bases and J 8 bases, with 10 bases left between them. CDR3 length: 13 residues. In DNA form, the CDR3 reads TGCGCCAGCAGCCGGTCGGGGGATTCACCCCTCCACTTT. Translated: CASSRSGDSPLHF.

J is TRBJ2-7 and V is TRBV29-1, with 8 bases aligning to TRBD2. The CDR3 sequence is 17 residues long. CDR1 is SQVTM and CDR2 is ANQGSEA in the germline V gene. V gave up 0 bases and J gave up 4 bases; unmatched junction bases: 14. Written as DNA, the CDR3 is TGCAGCGTTGAAGATGTTCGCGCTTCTAGCGGGTCGTACGAGCAGTACTTC. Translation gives CSVEDVRASSGSYEQYF.

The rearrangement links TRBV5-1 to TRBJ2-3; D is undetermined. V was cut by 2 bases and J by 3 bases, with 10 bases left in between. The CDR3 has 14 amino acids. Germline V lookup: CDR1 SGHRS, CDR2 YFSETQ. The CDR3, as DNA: TGCGCCAGCAGCTTAGACGGCGCAACAGATACGCAGTATTTT. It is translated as CASSLDGATDTQYF.

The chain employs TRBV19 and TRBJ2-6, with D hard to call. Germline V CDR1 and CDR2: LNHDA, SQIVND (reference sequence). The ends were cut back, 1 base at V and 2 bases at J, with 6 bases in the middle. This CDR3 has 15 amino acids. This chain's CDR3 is CASSIAGPGANVLTF. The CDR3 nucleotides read TGTGCCAGTAGTATAGCTGGGCCTGGGGCCAACGTCCTGACTTTC.

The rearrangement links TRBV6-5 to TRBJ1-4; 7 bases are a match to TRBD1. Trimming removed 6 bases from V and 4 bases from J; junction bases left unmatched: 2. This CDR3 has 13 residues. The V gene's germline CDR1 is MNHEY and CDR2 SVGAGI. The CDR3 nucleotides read TGTGCCAGCAGGGGGACAGTTAATGAAAAACTGTTTTTT. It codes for CASRGTVNEKLFF.

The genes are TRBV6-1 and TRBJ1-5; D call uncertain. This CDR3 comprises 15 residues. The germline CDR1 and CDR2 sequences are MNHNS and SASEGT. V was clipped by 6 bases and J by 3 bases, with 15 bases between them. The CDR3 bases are TGTGCCAGCAGGGCTAGCTACGGAGACAATCAGCCCCAGCATTTT. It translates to CASRASYGDNQPQHF.

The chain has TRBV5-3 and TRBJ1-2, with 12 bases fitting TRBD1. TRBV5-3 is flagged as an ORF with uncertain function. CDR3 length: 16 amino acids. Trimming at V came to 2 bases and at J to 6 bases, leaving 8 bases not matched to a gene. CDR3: CARSFNGTGGPDGYTF. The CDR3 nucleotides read TGTGCCAGAAGCTTCAACGGGACAGGGGGCCCCGATGGCTACACCTTC.

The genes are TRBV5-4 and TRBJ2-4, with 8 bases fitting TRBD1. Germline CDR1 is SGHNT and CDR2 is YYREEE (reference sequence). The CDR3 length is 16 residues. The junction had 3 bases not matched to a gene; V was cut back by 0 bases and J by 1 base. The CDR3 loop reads CASSLGQGAAKNIQYF. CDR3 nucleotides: TGTGCCAGCAGCTTGGGTCAGGGGGCGGCCAAAAACATTCAGTACTTC.

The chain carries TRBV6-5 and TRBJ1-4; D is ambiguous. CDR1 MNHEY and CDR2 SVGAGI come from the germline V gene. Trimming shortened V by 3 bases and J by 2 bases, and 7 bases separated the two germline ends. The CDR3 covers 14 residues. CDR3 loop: CASSYTLTNEKLFF. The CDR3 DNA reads TGTGCCAGCAGTTATACGCTTACTAATGAAAAACTGTTTTTT.

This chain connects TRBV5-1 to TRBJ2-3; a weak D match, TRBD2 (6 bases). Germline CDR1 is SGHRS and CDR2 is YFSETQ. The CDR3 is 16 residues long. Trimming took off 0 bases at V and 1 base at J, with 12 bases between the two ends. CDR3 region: CASSLERGGGTDTQYF. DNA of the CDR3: TGCGCCAGCAGCTTGGAAAGGGGCGGGGGCACAGATACGCAGTATTTT.

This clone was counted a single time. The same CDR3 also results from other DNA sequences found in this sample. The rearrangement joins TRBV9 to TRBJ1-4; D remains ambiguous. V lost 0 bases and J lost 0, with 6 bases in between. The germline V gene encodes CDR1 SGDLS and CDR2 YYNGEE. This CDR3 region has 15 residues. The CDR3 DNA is TGTGCCAGCAGCGTAGGATCCTCAACTAATGAAAAACTGTTTTTT. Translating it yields CASSVGSSTNEKLFF.

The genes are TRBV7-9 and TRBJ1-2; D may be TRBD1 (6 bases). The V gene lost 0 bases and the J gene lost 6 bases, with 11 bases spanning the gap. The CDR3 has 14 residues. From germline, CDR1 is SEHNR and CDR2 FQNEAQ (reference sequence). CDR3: CASSLAGARDGYTF. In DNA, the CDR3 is TGTGCCAGCAGCTTAGCGGGGGCGCGTGATGGCTACACCTTC.

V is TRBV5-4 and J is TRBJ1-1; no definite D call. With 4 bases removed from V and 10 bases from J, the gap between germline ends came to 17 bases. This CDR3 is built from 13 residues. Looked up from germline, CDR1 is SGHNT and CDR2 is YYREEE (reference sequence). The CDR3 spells CASSQMKQLGAFF. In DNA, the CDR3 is TGTGCCAGCAGCCAAATGAAGCAGCTAGGAGCTTTCTTT.

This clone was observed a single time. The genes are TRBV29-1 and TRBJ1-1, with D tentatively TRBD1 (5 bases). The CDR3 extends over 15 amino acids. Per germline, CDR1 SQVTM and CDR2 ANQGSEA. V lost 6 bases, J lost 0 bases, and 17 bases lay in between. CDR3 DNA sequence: TGCAGCGTCTCTAGGGACTTTCGAATGAACACTGAAGCTTTCTTT. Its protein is CSVSRDFRMNTEAFF.

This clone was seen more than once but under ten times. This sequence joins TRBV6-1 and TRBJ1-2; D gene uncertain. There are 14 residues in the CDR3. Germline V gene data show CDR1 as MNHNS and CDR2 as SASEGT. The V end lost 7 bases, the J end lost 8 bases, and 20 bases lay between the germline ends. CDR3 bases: TGTGCCAGCATAGGTCGAGGGATAGGAAGGGGCTACACCTTC. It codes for CASIGRGIGRGYTF.

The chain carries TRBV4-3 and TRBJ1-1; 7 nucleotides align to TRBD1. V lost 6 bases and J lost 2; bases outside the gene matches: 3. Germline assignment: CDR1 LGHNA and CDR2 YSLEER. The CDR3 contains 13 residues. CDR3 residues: CASRDRLNTEAFF. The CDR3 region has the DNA TGCGCCAGCAGGGACAGGCTAAACACTGAAGCTTTCTTT.

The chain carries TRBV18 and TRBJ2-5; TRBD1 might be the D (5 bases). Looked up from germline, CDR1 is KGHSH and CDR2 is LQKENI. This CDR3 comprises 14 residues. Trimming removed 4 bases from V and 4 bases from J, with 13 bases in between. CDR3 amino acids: CASSQRGLGETQYF. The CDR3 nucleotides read TGTGCCAGCTCACAAAGGGGCCTTGGAGAGACCCAGTACTTC.

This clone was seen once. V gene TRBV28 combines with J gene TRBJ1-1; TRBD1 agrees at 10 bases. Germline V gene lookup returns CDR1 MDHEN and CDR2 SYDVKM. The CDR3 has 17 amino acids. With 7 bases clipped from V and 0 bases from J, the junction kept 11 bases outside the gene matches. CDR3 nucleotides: TGTGCCAGCATCTGGGGGTGGGACAGGGGAATGAACACTGAAGCTTTCTTT. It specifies CASIWGWDRGMNTEAFF. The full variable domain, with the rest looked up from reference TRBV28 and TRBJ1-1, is DVKVTQSSRYLVKRTGEKVFLECVQDMDHENMFWYRQDPGLGLRLIYFSYDVKMKEKGDIPEGYSVSREKKERFSLILESASTNQTSMYLCASIWGWDRGMNTEAFFGQGTRLTVV.

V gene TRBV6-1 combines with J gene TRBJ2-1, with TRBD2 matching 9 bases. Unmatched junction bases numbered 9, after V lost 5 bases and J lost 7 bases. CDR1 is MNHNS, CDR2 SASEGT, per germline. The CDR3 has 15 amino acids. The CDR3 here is CASSLSGSGGNEQFF. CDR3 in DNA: TGTGCCAGCAGTCTTAGCGGGAGTGGGGGTAATGAGCAGTTCTTC.